These 19 T cell receptor beta chains share one sample of origin, sequenced in a study of shared clonotypes between healthy human individuals. The repertoire was sequenced with immunoSEQ multiplex PCR; TCRdb's copy has only in-frame clones and lacks some. The data show 170,000 or so clones, around 63% seen once. Input material: memory CD4+ T cells sorted from blood. Indicated subset: CD45RA-negative fraction. Every receptor here comes from a man in his thirties or forties in good health.

V usage is TRBV6-5 and J usage is TRBJ2-5, with 8 bases matching TRBD2. The CDR3 length is 15 residues. The germline gives CDR1 MNHEY, CDR2 SVGAGI. V was clipped by 6 bases and J by 5 bases; unmatched bases: 11. In nucleotides, the CDR3 is TGTGCCAGCAGCCGAAAAGCGGGAGAGGCGGAGACCCAGTACTTC. Translation: CASSRKAGEAETQYF.

This clone came up a few times. The chain is built from TRBV29-1 and TRBJ2-5; D unclear. CDR1 is SQVTM and CDR2 is ANQGSEA in the germline V gene. The CDR3 is made up of 14 amino acids. V was trimmed by 0 bases and J by 4 bases, leaving 12 bases between them. CDR3 DNA sequence: TGCAGCGTTGAAGATCAAACCCGCGGAGAGACCCAGTACTTC. Translated: CSVEDQTRGETQYF.

The J gene is TRBJ2-3, the V gene TRBV6-1; D is unclear. Germline CDR1 MNHNS, CDR2 SASEGT. Trimming took 7 bases from V and 0 from J, leaving 8 bases between them. CDR3 length: 13 residues. For the CDR3, the DNA is TGTGCCAGCATGGTGACTAGCACAGATACGCAGTATTTT. Its translation: CASMVTSTDTQYF.

V is TRBV7-9 and J is TRBJ2-3; the match to TRBD2 covers 9 bases. CDR1 is SEHNR and CDR2 is FQNEAQ in the germline V gene (reference sequence). Trimming took 5 bases from V and 6 from J; bases not matched to a gene: 15. The CDR3 is made up of 17 amino acids. CDR3 coding DNA: TGTGCCAGCAGCCCCGATCGGGTAGCGGGAGCTAGGGATACGCAGTATTTT. It is translated as CASSPDRVAGARDTQYF.

This clone has just a few counts. The chain joins TRBV21-1 to TRBJ2-1; the DNA was not compared with TRBD2, the D call given in the table. TRBV21-1 constitutes a pseudogene. This CDR3 region has 16 residues. The CDR3 DNA follows: TGTGCCAGCAGCTCTGTAATCGAAGCGGGCCAAATTGAGCAGTTCTTC. It is translated as CASSSVIEAGQIEQFF.

The chain carries TRBV29-1 and TRBJ2-1, with 10 bases aligning to TRBD2. Germline values: CDR1 SQVTM, CDR2 ANQGSEA. V was clipped by 1 base and J by 7 bases; unmatched bases: 10. The CDR3 length is 16 residues. CDR3 in amino acids: CSVEGDSGRAENEQFF. The CDR3 region has the DNA TGCAGCGTTGAAGGGGACAGCGGGAGGGCGGAGAATGAGCAGTTCTTC.

This clone was detected a few times. The rearrangement uses TRBV7-2 and TRBJ1-4; the D is unclear. The CDR3 loop spans 15 amino acids. Germline V gives CDR1 SGHTA, CDR2 FQGNSA. V was pared by 2 bases and J by 4 bases, with 11 bases between. The CDR3 DNA reads TGTGCCAGCAGCTTAACTGGAAGAGATAATGAAAAACTGTTTTTT. This sequence encodes CASSLTGRDNEKLFF.

J is TRBJ2-1 and V is TRBV7-2, with D perhaps being TRBD1 or TRBD2 (5 bases each). V lost 3 bases, J lost 2 bases, and 14 bases lay in between. CDR3 length: 16 amino acids. Germline V gene lookup returns CDR1 SGHTA and CDR2 FQGNSA. CDR3 nucleotides: TGTGCCAGCAGCTTCGGCCCGGGACCGACCTACAATGAGCAGTTCTTC. This gives the protein CASSFGPGPTYNEQFF.

This sequence joins TRBV5-1 and TRBJ2-4; no reliable D call. CDR3 size: 13 residues. The germline CDR1 and CDR2 sequences are SGHRS and YFSETQ. Trimming removed 4 bases at V and 8 bases at J, with 13 bases between. The chain's CDR3 is CASSLTARDIQYF. In nucleotides, the CDR3 is TGCGCCAGCAGCCTAACGGCTAGGGACATTCAGTACTTC.

CDR3 bases: TGTGCCAGCAGCGTAGGGGCGGTAGGTGTTGGCGGCTACACCTTC. Amino acid sequence: CASSVGAVGVGGYTF. This chain links TRBV9 with TRBJ1-2; D unresolved. The CDR3 runs to 15 residues. V lost 0 bases to trimming and J lost 8 bases, with 17 bases between them. The germline gives CDR1 SGDLS, CDR2 YYNGEE.

Turning to this clone: At one end, the junction sequence differs from germline, possibly due to a read error. CDR3 DNA sequence: TGTGCCAGCAGGGAAGGGGGTTGGGCTGAAGCTTTCTTT. Residues: CASREGGWAEAFF. The rearrangement links TRBV2 to TRBJ1-1; D is possibly TRBD1 (6 bases). Germline V CDR1 and CDR2: SNHLY, FYNNEI. CDR3 size: 13 residues.

V usage is TRBV30 and J usage is TRBJ1-1; the D gene is possibly TRBD1 (6 bases). V was shortened by 3 bases and J by 2 bases, with 16 bases between the two germline ends. Per the germline V gene, CDR1 is GTSNPN and CDR2 is SVGIG (reference sequence). The CDR3 runs to 15 residues. The CDR3 DNA follows: TGTGCCTGGAGAACCGATGGGGGGGCAAACACTGAAGCTTTCTTT. Residues: CAWRTDGGANTEAFF. Complete variable domain (other parts from reference TRBV30 and TRBJ1-1): SQTIHQWPATLVQPVGSPLSLECTVEGTSNPNLYWYRQAAGRGLQLLFYSVGIGQISSEVPQNLSASRPQDRQFILSSKKLLLSDSGFYLCAWRTDGGANTEAFFGQGTRLTVV.

The chain links TRBV28 to TRBJ1-1, with a tentative D call TRBD1 (6 bases). The V end was cut by 9 bases, the J end by 0 bases, with 14 bases between. From germline, CDR1 is MDHEN and CDR2 SYDVKM. The CDR3 totals 14 residues. The CDR3, as DNA: TGTGCCAGTGGATCAGGGGCCCTGAACACTGAAGCTTTCTTT. The encoded protein is CASGSGALNTEAFF.

This clone was counted a few times. The rearrangement joins TRBV6-6 to TRBJ1-2; D unclear. The CDR3 runs 12 residues. Trimming pared 6 bases from V and 2 bases from J, leaving 7 bases between. Germline-derived CDR1 and CDR2 are MNHNY and SVGAGI (reference sequence). The CDR3 here is CASRVANYGYTF. The CDR3 DNA reads as TGTGCCAGCAGAGTAGCGAACTATGGCTACACCTTC.

The chain combines TRBV10-1 with TRBJ2-7; D uncertain. The CDR3 has 15 amino acids. From germline, CDR1 is WNHNN and CDR2 SYGVQD (reference sequence). Trimming left V 3 bases short and J 0 bases short, with 12 bases between. The CDR3 region is CASSDGWLGSYEQYF. The CDR3 DNA sequence: TGCGCCAGCAGTGATGGTTGGCTAGGCTCCTACGAGCAGTACTTC.

The chain uses TRBV14 and TRBJ2-1, with 10 bases aligning to TRBD2. Germline values: CDR1 SGHDN, CDR2 FVKESK. V was pared by 4 bases and J by 3 bases, with 3 bases of the junction left unmatched. This CDR3 contains 15 residues. The CDR3 reads CASSLAGGVYNEQFF. The CDR3, as DNA: TGTGCCAGCAGCCTAGCGGGGGGTGTCTACAATGAGCAGTTCTTC.

This clone was seen a handful of times. This chain connects TRBV30 to TRBJ2-7; TRBD1 might be the D (7 bases). The CDR3 loop spans 15 amino acids. Germline assignment: CDR1 GTSNPN and CDR2 SVGIG (reference sequence). V lost 0 bases to trimming and J lost 7 bases, with 19 bases between them. In nucleotides, the CDR3 is TGTGCCTGGAGTGTACGGGGGACAGCCCGGGGGGAGCAGTACTTC. It encodes CAWSVRGTARGEQYF.

This clone occurred many times. J is TRBJ2-1 and V is TRBV28, with a weak D call TRBD1 (7 bases). This CDR3 is built from 13 residues. Germline V gene data show CDR1 as MDHEN and CDR2 as SYDVKM. The ends were cut back, 5 bases at V and 9 bases at J, with 14 bases in the middle. In nucleotides, the CDR3 is TGTGCCAGCAGTCCCCCGCAGGGGGGTGAGCAGTTCTTC. As protein: CASSPPQGGEQFF.

This clone was observed at least ten times. The V gene is TRBV6-5, the J gene TRBJ2-3; the D call may be TRBD1 or TRBD2 (5 bases each). This CDR3 contains 12 residues. Trimming removed 6 bases from V and 6 bases from J, with 10 bases in between. CDR1 and CDR2 from the germline V gene are MNHEY and SVGAGI. CDR3 sequence: CASSEEGDTQYF. For the CDR3, the DNA is TGTGCCAGCAGCGAAGAGGGGGATACGCAGTATTTT.